The 27 T cell receptor beta chains listed next were all sequenced from one sample in a study of blood T cell repertoires in COVID-19 (TCRdb year 2020). The library was generated by the immunoSEQ multiplex PCR assay. TCRdb took over this immuneACCESS table, retaining in-frame rearrangements with V and J assigned. Such tables are incomplete; in checked studies, under half of the missing clones stem from an unresolved V gene, and the remainder is unexplained. Counted in this sample were about 210,000 clones; approximately 90% of them appeared once. The top ten clones comprise about 4.8% of the sample. The sample was peripheral blood. The receptors derive from a woman between 40 and 50 years old with acute or convalescent COVID-19.

This clone was recorded once. This chain joins TRBV6-6 and TRBJ1-4; 7 nucleotides agree with TRBD1. Germline V gene sequence: CDR1 MNHNY, CDR2 SVGAGI (reference sequence). This CDR3 is built from 16 residues. The J segment lost 5 bases and the V segment lost 5 bases, leaving 11 bases of the junction unmatched. The CDR3, as DNA: TGTGCCAGCAGTAAAGGGCAGGGACAGATGAATGAAAAACTGTTTTTT. Its protein is CASSKGQGQMNEKLFF.

This chain links TRBV7-9 with TRBJ1-2; 7 bases are shared with TRBD1. The CDR3 has 15 amino acids. Germline values: CDR1 SEHNR, CDR2 FQNEAQ (reference sequence). V was clipped by 3 bases and J by 6 bases; unmatched bases: 10. CDR3 bases: TGTGCCAGCAGCTTCGGGCAGGGGGAAGGGGATGGCTACACCTTC. Amino acids: CASSFGQGEGDGYTF.

In regard to this clone: The sample has other DNA sequences that encode this CDR3 too. This chain joins TRBV18 and TRBJ1-2, with TRBD1 as a possible D gene (6 bases). V lost 0 bases, J lost 4 bases, and 9 bases lay in between. The CDR3 has 14 amino acids. From germline, CDR1 is KGHSH and CDR2 LQKENI. The CDR3 spells CASSPPQGSYGYTF. The CDR3 DNA is TGTGCCAGCTCACCACCGCAGGGGAGCTATGGCTACACCTTC. Using reference TRBV18 and TRBJ1-2 for the parts outside the CDR3, the full variable domain is NAGVMQNPRHLVRRRGQEARLRCSPMKGHSHVYWYRQLPEEGLKFMVYLQKENIIDESGMPKERFSAEFPKEGPSILRIQQVVRGDSAAYFCASSPPQGSYGYTFGSGTRLTVV.

The chain links TRBV6-5 to TRBJ1-2; D gene ambiguous. The germline V gene encodes CDR1 MNHEY and CDR2 SVGAGI. V lost 2 bases and J lost 4, with 11 bases in between. This CDR3 contains 14 residues. The CDR3 here is CASSYGEGTYGYTF. The CDR3 DNA follows: TGTGCCAGCAGTTACGGAGAGGGTACCTATGGCTACACCTTC.

This chain connects TRBV27 to TRBJ1-2; D not resolved. The V gene lost 5 bases and the J gene lost 5 bases, with 18 bases spanning the gap. The germline V gene encodes CDR1 MNHEY and CDR2 SMNVEV (reference sequence). The CDR3 is made up of 15 amino acids. The CDR3 sequence is CASSLTRDGPYGYTF. CDR3 DNA: TGTGCCAGCAGTCTCACCCGAGATGGGCCTTATGGCTACACCTTC.

V and J are TRBV5-1 and TRBJ2-1; D remains unclear. Trimming removed 0 bases at V and 0 bases at J, with 7 bases between. Germline loops: CDR1 SGHRS, CDR2 YFSETQ. The CDR3 has 15 residues. The CDR3 nucleotides read TGCGCCAGCAGCTTGGACAGCAGCTCCTACAATGAGCAGTTCTTC. This gives the protein CASSLDSSSYNEQFF. Drawing the rest from reference TRBV5-1 and TRBJ2-1, the complete variable domain is KAGVTQTPRYLIKTRGQQVTLSCSPISGHRSVSWYQQTPGQGLQFLFEYFSETQRNKGNFPGRFSGRQFSNSRSEMNVSTLELGDSALYLCASSLDSSSYNEQFFGPGTRLTVL.

V usage is TRBV2 and J usage is TRBJ1-3; TRBD1 agrees at 7 bases. The CDR3 runs to 15 residues. Per the germline V gene, CDR1 is SNHLY and CDR2 is FYNNEI. The V segment lost 6 bases and the J segment 1 base; nucleotides outside the gene matches: 6. The CDR3 DNA is TGTGCCAGCAGCTGGGACAGAACTTCTGGAAACACCATATATTTT. It codes for CASSWDRTSGNTIYF.

The CDR3 region is CATGGFNTGELFF. The CDR3 DNA reads TGTGCCACCGGGGGTTTTAACACCGGGGAGCTGTTTTTT. This rearrangement joins TRBV5-4 to TRBJ2-2; tentative D call: TRBD2 (6 bases). V was clipped by 9 bases and J by 2 bases, with 11 bases between them. The CDR3 covers 13 residues. Germline CDR1 SGHNT, CDR2 YYREEE (reference sequence).

The V call is TRBV4-1, the J call TRBJ2-5; a possible D gene is TRBD2 (5 bases). CDR3 length equals 14 residues. Germline V gene sequence: CDR1 MGHRA, CDR2 YSYEKL. V was shortened by 2 bases and J by 5 bases, with 12 bases between the two germline ends. Here the CDR3 reads CASSQRTSGETQYF. CDR3 bases: TGCGCCAGCAGCCAACGGACCTCGGGGGAGACCCAGTACTTC.

The rearrangement links TRBV6-1 to TRBJ1-4; maybe TRBD1 (5 bases). Germline V gives CDR1 MNHNS, CDR2 SASEGT. CDR3 length: 16 residues. V shed 4 bases and J shed 8 bases, with 20 bases lying between them. The CDR3: CASSGNKGTSPEKLFF. CDR3 bases: TGTGCCAGCAGTGGAAACAAAGGGACTAGTCCCGAAAAACTGTTTTTT.

Turning to this clone: Other DNA sequences within the sample encode an identical CDR3. The V call is TRBV5-1, the J call TRBJ1-1, with 7 bases identical to TRBD1. Trimming at V came to 4 bases and at J to 1 base, leaving 4 bases not matched to a gene. Germline lookup yields CDR1 SGHRS and CDR2 YFSETQ. This CDR3 spans 14 amino acids. This CDR3 is CASSRTGGNTEAFF. CDR3 bases: TGCGCCAGCAGCCGGACAGGCGGGAACACTGAAGCTTTCTTT. The full variable domain, with the rest looked up from reference TRBV5-1 and TRBJ1-1, is KAGVTQTPRYLIKTRGQQVTLSCSPISGHRSVSWYQQTPGQGLQFLFEYFSETQRNKGNFPGRFSGRQFSNSRSEMNVSTLELGDSALYLCASSRTGGNTEAFFGQGTRLTVV.

The rearrangement links TRBV7-9 to TRBJ1-1, with D possibly matching TRBD1 (5 bases). The ends were cut back, 4 bases at V and 1 base at J, with 13 bases in the middle. CDR3 length: 15 residues. Germline CDR1 and CDR2: SEHNR and FQNEAQ (reference sequence). The CDR3 is CASSSWGVPNTEAFF. The CDR3 bases are TGTGCCAGCAGCTCTTGGGGCGTCCCGAACACTGAAGCTTTCTTT.

The V gene is TRBV5-1, the J gene TRBJ2-7; TRBD1 is a possible D gene (5 bases). This CDR3 has 14 residues. With 0 bases removed from V and 4 bases from J, the gap between germline ends came to 11 bases. In germline, CDR1 is SGHRS, CDR2 YFSETQ. For the CDR3, the DNA is TGCGCCAGCAGCTTGGCGGGTGGACAATACGAGCAGTACGTC. Translated, it gives CASSLAGGQYEQYV.

The chain combines TRBV6-5 with TRBJ1-2, with 10 bases identical to TRBD1. Germline loops: CDR1 MNHEY, CDR2 SVGAGI. V gave up 2 bases and J gave up 7 bases; unmatched junction bases: 1. The CDR3 is 13 residues long. CDR3 protein: CASSYDRGRGYTF. The CDR3 DNA sequence: TGTGCCAGCAGTTACGACAGGGGGCGTGGCTACACCTTC.

This chain's CDR3 is CASREGYATNEKLFF. Here the CDR3 DNA reads TGTGCCAGCAGGGAGGGTTATGCAACTAATGAAAAACTGTTTTTT. The chain carries TRBV2 and TRBJ1-4; D gene unclear. The germline V and J ends were trimmed by 6 bases and 0 bases, with 11 bases remaining between them. CDR1 SNHLY and CDR2 FYNNEI come from the germline V gene. CDR3 length: 15 amino acids.

The rearrangement uses TRBV6-2 or TRBV6-3 and TRBJ1-1; D is possibly TRBD1 (6 bases). V lost 6 bases to trimming and J lost 8 bases, with 16 bases between them. This CDR3 has 13 amino acids. Germline V gives CDR1 MNHEY, CDR2 SVGEGT. The CDR3 region is CASSLTVTGEAFF. CDR3 coding DNA: TGTGCCAGCAGCCTGACAGTGACAGGAGAAGCTTTCTTT.

The genes are TRBV7-8 and TRBJ1-3, with no clear D. The CDR3 is 12 residues long. CDR1 SGHVS and CDR2 FQNEAQ come from the germline V gene. V was trimmed by 5 bases and J by 6 bases, leaving 8 bases between them. In nucleotides, the CDR3 is TGTGCCAGCAGCATGAGAGAAAACACCATATATTTT. This gives the protein CASSMRENTIYF.

This chain joins TRBV9 and TRBJ2-2; possible D gene TRBD2, 6 bases. The CDR3 runs 16 residues. Germline V gene sequence: CDR1 SGDLS, CDR2 YYNGEE. With 0 bases removed from V and 0 bases from J, the gap between germline ends came to 9 bases. Written as DNA, the CDR3 is TGTGCCAGCAGCGTAGTGGAGGGCGCGAACACCGGGGAGCTGTTTTTT. Translation: CASSVVEGANTGELFF.

The chain combines TRBV5-5 with TRBJ2-5; 9 positions agree with TRBD1. Unmatched junction bases numbered 5, after V lost 0 bases and J lost 5 bases. The CDR3 spans 15 residues. Germline CDR1 reads SGHKS; CDR2 reads YYEKEE (reference sequence). The CDR3 spells CASSLGQGVGETQYF. The CDR3 bases are TGTGCCAGCAGCTTGGGACAGGGGGTAGGGGAGACCCAGTACTTC. The whole variable domain, remainder taken from reference TRBV5-5 and TRBJ2-5, is DAGVTQSPTHLIKTRGQQVTLRCSPISGHKSVSWYQQVLGQGPQFIFQYYEKEERGRGNFPDRFSARQFPNYSSELNVNALLLGDSALYLCASSLGQGVGETQYFGPGTRLLVL.

The chain carries TRBV20-1 and TRBJ1-4, with no clear D. The CDR3 sequence is 12 residues long. V lost 3 bases and J 4 bases, leaving 6 bases between the germline ends. Germline values: CDR1 DFQATT, CDR2 SNEGSKA (reference sequence). The CDR3 coding sequence is TGCAGTGCTAGTACACGTAATGAAAAACTGTTTTTT. Translated: CSASTRNEKLFF.

The V call is TRBV2, the J call TRBJ2-2; D is possibly TRBD1 (6 bases). The CDR3 runs 14 residues. The V end was cut by 6 bases, the J end by 0 bases, with 8 bases between. Germline-derived CDR1 and CDR2 are SNHLY and FYNNEI. DNA of the CDR3: TGTGCCAGCAGGAGGGACACGAACACCGGGGAGCTGTTTTTT. Protein sequence: CASRRDTNTGELFF.

This clone appeared once. The chain combines TRBV7-2 with TRBJ1-1; perhaps TRBD1 as D (6 bases). Germline CDR1 SGHTA, CDR2 FQGNSA. V was clipped by 6 bases and J by 1 base, with 12 bases between them. This CDR3 spans 14 amino acids. CDR3 sequence (DNA): TGTGCCAGCAGAAAACTGGGGGCGAACACTGAAGCTTTCTTT. This sequence encodes CASRKLGANTEAFF.

The V and J genes are TRBV10-2 and TRBJ1-5, with unresolved D. Between the trimmed V and J ends, which lost 4 bases and 7 bases, there was a span of 8 bases. The germline CDR1 and CDR2 sequences are WSHSY and SAAADI. The length of the CDR3 is 12 residues. The CDR3 DNA reads as TGCGCCAGCAGTGCCCCGTTGCAGCCCCAGCATTTT. This codes for CASSAPLQPQHF.

The CDR3 nucleotides read TGCGCCAGCAGCCAAGTTGCCAGTGAAAAACTGTTTTTT. Protein sequence: CASSQVASEKLFF. The chain combines TRBV4-1 with TRBJ1-4, with D uncertain. Germline V gives CDR1 MGHRA, CDR2 YSYEKL. Trimming removed 1 base at V and 7 bases at J, with 7 bases between. The CDR3 loop spans 13 amino acids.

The V call is TRBV12-3 or TRBV12-4, the J call TRBJ1-1; the D gene is possibly TRBD1 (6 bases). The CDR3 is 13 residues long. Trimming stripped 5 bases from V and 4 bases from J, with 11 bases between. The CDR3 is CASSLDSITEAFF. The DNA of the CDR3 is TGTGCCAGCAGTCTGGACAGTATCACTGAAGCTTTCTTT.

The chain recombines TRBV19 with TRBJ1-5; no clear D gene. The CDR3 runs to 18 residues. Per the germline V gene, CDR1 is LNHDA and CDR2 is SQIVND (reference sequence). V lost 4 bases and J 0 bases, leaving 19 bases between the germline ends. CDR3 sequence reads: CASSTPLDEYYSNQPQHF. For the CDR3, the DNA is TGTGCCAGTAGTACACCCTTAGATGAGTATTATAGCAATCAGCCCCAGCATTTT.

This clone was recorded once. The sample carries other DNA sequences with the same CDR3. The V and J genes are TRBV15 and TRBJ2-6; no firm D call. V was clipped by 0 bases and J by 0 bases, with 6 bases between them. The CDR3 length is 16 residues. Germline lookup yields CDR1 LNHNV and CDR2 YYDKDF (reference sequence). The CDR3 loop is CATSRDSSSGANVLTF. The CDR3 DNA reads TGTGCCACCAGCAGAGATAGCTCCTCTGGGGCCAACGTCCTGACTTTC.